These T cell receptor beta chains were read from a single sample in a study of T cell changes during pregnancy in multiple sclerosis. The data were produced by immunoSEQ multiplex PCR, yet TCRdb's version contains in-frame clones alone and is incomplete. The sample yields over 85,000 clones, around 92% seen once. The sample here was peripheral blood, taken after pregnancy. These receptor sequences come from a female donor in good health, enrolled as a control in a pregnancy study. Both conserved end residues are part of each CDR3. A D gene is named only where the DNA matches it firmly. Clone size is stated in some rows and not others, as once, few, many or a class when expanded.

j_gene: TRBJ1-2
abundance: once
v_gene: TRBV6-1
d_gene: -
CDR3aa: CASSEGSGGYTF
CDR3nt: TGTGCCAGCTCCGAGGGTAGTGGGGGCTACACCTTC

j_gene: TRBJ2-3
abundance: -
v_gene: TRBV5-1
d_gene: TRBD2
CDR3aa: CASSPTSFSTDTQYF
CDR3nt: TGCGCCAGCAGCCCGACTAGCTTTAGCACAGATACGCAGTATTTT

j_gene: TRBJ2-7
abundance: -
v_gene: TRBV6-5
d_gene: TRBD2
CDR3aa: CASTQAGAGSEQYF
CDR3nt: TGTGCCAGCACGCAAGCGGGGGCCGGGTCCGAGCAGTACTTC

j_gene: TRBJ2-3
abundance: once
v_gene: TRBV7-3
d_gene: TRBD2
CDR3aa: CASSLSGGGDTQYF
CDR3nt: TGTGCCAGCAGCCTTAGCGGGGGGGGAGATACGCAGTATTTT

j_gene: TRBJ2-3
abundance: -
v_gene: TRBV4-2
d_gene: -
CDR3aa: CASSQGRGAADTQYF
CDR3nt: TGTGCCAGCAGCCAAGGACGGGGTGCCGCAGATACGCAGTATTTT

j_gene: TRBJ2-3
abundance: -
v_gene: TRBV5-1
d_gene: TRBD2
CDR3aa: CASSSTGSWGGPSRTDTQYF
CDR3nt: TGCGCCAGCAGCTCGACGGGGAGTTGGGGGGGACCCTCCCGCACAGATACGCAGTATTTT

j_gene: TRBJ2-3
abundance: -
v_gene: TRBV5-1
d_gene: -
CDR3aa: CASSLEGINTDTQYF
CDR3nt: TGCGCCAGCAGCTTGGAGGGGATAAACACAGATACGCAGTATTTT

j_gene: TRBJ2-1
abundance: -
v_gene: TRBV14
d_gene: -
CDR3aa: CASSQRVSGQFF
CDR3nt: TGTGCCAGCAGCCAACGGGTCTCGGGGCAGTTCTTC

j_gene: TRBJ2-1
abundance: -
v_gene: TRBV7-2
d_gene: -
CDR3aa: CASSPNRVQFF
CDR3nt: TGTGCCAGCAGCCCAAACAGGGTGCAGTTCTTC

j_gene: TRBJ1-1
abundance: -
v_gene: TRBV5-6
d_gene: -
CDR3aa: CASTSPYGENTEAFF
CDR3nt: TGTGCCAGCACCTCCCCGTACGGGGAGAACACTGAAGCTTTCTTT

j_gene: TRBJ2-7
abundance: -
v_gene: TRBV6-5
d_gene: TRBD1
CDR3aa: CASGSRQGTSYEQYF
CDR3nt: TGTGCCAGCGGGAGTCGACAGGGGACCTCCTACGAGCAGTACTTC

j_gene: TRBJ2-2
abundance: -
v_gene: TRBV7-9
d_gene: -
CDR3aa: CASSLGGDAGELFF
CDR3nt: TGTGCCAGCAGCTTAGGGGGGGACGCCGGGGAGCTGTTTTTT

j_gene: TRBJ2-7
abundance: -
v_gene: TRBV27
d_gene: -
CDR3aa: CASSLSGLLVYEQYF
CDR3nt: TGTGCCAGCAGTTTATCGGGGCTGCTAGTCTACGAGCAGTACTTC

j_gene: TRBJ1-1
abundance: -
v_gene: TRBV28
d_gene: TRBD1
CDR3aa: CASGDRIYTEAFF
CDR3nt: TGTGCCAGTGGGGACAGAATTTACACTGAAGCTTTCTTT

j_gene: TRBJ1-4
abundance: -
v_gene: TRBV2
d_gene: -
CDR3aa: CASSEQGRVGEKLFF
CDR3nt: TGTGCCAGCAGTGAACAGGGTCGAGTAGGGGAAAAACTGTTTTTT

j_gene: TRBJ2-2
abundance: -
v_gene: TRBV5-4
d_gene: TRBD2
CDR3aa: CASSSGLAGNTGELFF
CDR3nt: TGTGCCAGCAGCTCGGGACTAGCGGGGAACACCGGGGAGCTGTTTTTT

j_gene: TRBJ2-7
abundance: -
v_gene: TRBV7-2
d_gene: -
CDR3aa: CASSSSAYEQYF
CDR3nt: TGTGCCAGCAGCTCGAGTGCGTACGAGCAGTACTTC

j_gene: TRBJ1-1
abundance: -
v_gene: TRBV14
d_gene: -
CDR3aa: CASSQEARLTTRAFF
CDR3nt: TGTGCCAGCAGCCAAGAGGCGCGACTCACTACGCGGGCTTTCTTT

j_gene: TRBJ1-2
abundance: -
v_gene: TRBV28
d_gene: -
CDR3aa: CASSPALNPNYGYTF
CDR3nt: TGTGCCAGCAGTCCTGCGTTAAACCCAAACTATGGCTACACCTTC

j_gene: TRBJ2-1
abundance: -
v_gene: TRBV6-1
d_gene: TRBD2
CDR3aa: CASSDPGTSGPYNEQFF
CDR3nt: TGTGCCAGCAGTGACCCTGGGACTAGCGGGCCCTACAATGAGCAGTTCTTC

j_gene: TRBJ1-5
abundance: -
v_gene: TRBV5-1
d_gene: TRBD1
CDR3aa: CASRPGQGINQPQHF
CDR3nt: TGCGCCAGCCGCCCAGGACAGGGCATCAATCAGCCCCAGCATTTT

j_gene: TRBJ1-2
abundance: -
v_gene: TRBV19
d_gene: TRBD1
CDR3aa: CASSTGGISYGYTF
CDR3nt: TGTGCCAGTAGTACAGGGGGCATCTCCTATGGCTACACCTTC

j_gene: TRBJ2-3
abundance: -
v_gene: TRBV29-1
d_gene: -
CDR3aa: CSVVALFTDTQYF
CDR3nt: TGCAGCGTTGTAGCCTTATTCACAGATACGCAGTATTTT

j_gene: TRBJ2-1
abundance: -
v_gene: TRBV7-9
d_gene: TRBD1
CDR3aa: CASSLDTGAYNEQFF
CDR3nt: TGTGCCAGCAGCTTAGACACAGGGGCCTACAATGAGCAGTTCTTC

j_gene: TRBJ1-4
abundance: -
v_gene: TRBV7-9
d_gene: -
CDR3aa: CASTRVGGGTTNEKLFF
CDR3nt: TGTGCCAGCACCCGCGTGGGCGGGGGGACAACTAATGAAAAACTGTTTTTT

j_gene: TRBJ2-6
abundance: -
v_gene: TRBV7-2
d_gene: TRBD1
CDR3aa: CASSPHRGRVGPGANVLTF
CDR3nt: TGTGCCAGCAGCCCTCACAGGGGGCGCGTGGGGCCTGGGGCCAACGTCCTGACTTTC

j_gene: TRBJ2-4
abundance: -
v_gene: TRBV6-6
d_gene: TRBD1
CDR3aa: CASKGQASVAKNIQYF
CDR3nt: TGTGCCAGCAAGGGACAGGCGAGTGTAGCCAAAAACATTCAGTACTTC

j_gene: TRBJ2-1
abundance: -
v_gene: TRBV6-5
d_gene: -
CDR3aa: CATVRDMTYNEQFF
CDR3nt: TGTGCCACTGTCCGGGACATGACCTACAATGAGCAGTTCTTC

j_gene: TRBJ2-1
abundance: -
v_gene: TRBV9
d_gene: TRBD2
CDR3aa: CASSTSGGAGNEQFF
CDR3nt: TGTGCCAGCAGCACGAGCGGGGGGGCCGGGAATGAGCAGTTCTTC

j_gene: TRBJ2-7
abundance: -
v_gene: TRBV4-1
d_gene: TRBD1
CDR3aa: CASSQLTGQTFSYEQYF
CDR3nt: TGCGCCAGCAGCCAACTTACGGGACAGACTTTTTCCTACGAGCAGTACTTC

j_gene: TRBJ2-7
abundance: -
v_gene: TRBV4-1
d_gene: TRBD1
CDR3aa: CASSLTTGTAISYEQYF
CDR3nt: TGCGCCAGCAGCCTCACGACCGGGACAGCCATTTCCTACGAGCAGTACTTC

j_gene: TRBJ1-4
abundance: -
v_gene: TRBV30
d_gene: -
CDR3aa: CAHSTNEKLFF
CDR3nt: TGTGCCCATTCAACTAATGAAAAACTGTTTTTT

j_gene: TRBJ2-6
abundance: -
v_gene: TRBV14
d_gene: -
CDR3aa: CASSQARQAGANVLTF
CDR3nt: TGTGCCAGCAGCCAAGCCCGACAGGCTGGGGCCAACGTCCTGACTTTC

j_gene: TRBJ1-5
abundance: -
v_gene: TRBV2
d_gene: -
CDR3aa: CASSDYERGFDQPQHF
CDR3nt: TGTGCCAGCAGTGACTACGAGCGGGGGTTCGATCAGCCCCAGCATTTT

j_gene: TRBJ1-5
abundance: -
v_gene: TRBV15
d_gene: -
CDR3aa: CATSRGVRGQLNQSQHF
CDR3nt: TGTGCCACCAGCAGAGGGGTTCGAGGACAGCTGAATCAGTCCCAGCATTTT

j_gene: TRBJ1-1
abundance: -
v_gene: TRBV30
d_gene: TRBD1
CDR3aa: CAWGTGGTEAFF
CDR3nt: TGTGCCTGGGGGACAGGGGGGACTGAAGCTTTCTTT

j_gene: TRBJ2-7
abundance: -
v_gene: TRBV7-9
d_gene: TRBD2
CDR3aa: CASSLALAGGDLSYEQYF
CDR3nt: TGTGCCAGCAGCTTAGCCCTGGCGGGGGGTGACCTCTCCTACGAGCAGTACTTC

j_gene: TRBJ2-7
abundance: once
v_gene: TRBV5-8
d_gene: -
CDR3aa: CASSSYYEQYF
CDR3nt: TGTGCCAGCAGCTCCTACTACGAGCAGTACTTC

j_gene: TRBJ2-1
abundance: -
v_gene: TRBV6-5
d_gene: -
CDR3aa: CASSYFRGSEQFF
CDR3nt: TGTGCCAGCAGTTACTTTCGCGGTTCGGAGCAGTTCTTC

j_gene: TRBJ1-5
abundance: -
v_gene: TRBV27
d_gene: -
CDR3aa: CARGRSNQPQHF
CDR3nt: TGTGCCAGGGGGCGAAGCAATCAGCCCCAGCATTTT

j_gene: TRBJ2-2
abundance: -
v_gene: TRBV27
d_gene: -
CDR3aa: CASSGGNTGELFF
CDR3nt: TGTGCCAGCAGCGGGGGTAACACCGGGGAGCTGTTTTTT

j_gene: TRBJ1-1
abundance: -
v_gene: TRBV14
d_gene: TRBD1
CDR3aa: CASSQDPLFPGQENTEAFF
CDR3nt: TGTGCCAGCAGCCAAGACCCACTATTTCCGGGACAGGAGAATACTGAAGCTTTCTTT

j_gene: TRBJ1-1
abundance: few
v_gene: TRBV5-1
d_gene: -
CDR3aa: CASSQGQNTEAFF
CDR3nt: TGCGCCAGCAGCCAAGGACAGAACACTGAAGCTTTCTTT

j_gene: TRBJ2-1
abundance: -
v_gene: TRBV4-3
d_gene: -
CDR3aa: CASSQDVESYNEQFF
CDR3nt: TGCGCCAGCAGCCAAGACGTAGAATCCTACAATGAGCAGTTCTTC

j_gene: TRBJ2-2
abundance: -
v_gene: TRBV4-3
d_gene: -
CDR3aa: CASSSQTGYTGELFF
CDR3nt: TGCGCCAGCAGCTCGCAAACGGGATACACCGGGGAGCTGTTTTTT

j_gene: TRBJ2-1
abundance: -
v_gene: TRBV7-6
d_gene: -
CDR3aa: CASSPRQGLSYNEQFF
CDR3nt: TGTGCCAGCAGCCCCCGACAGGGACTCTCCTACAATGAGCAGTTCTTC

j_gene: TRBJ1-5
abundance: once
v_gene: TRBV4-1
d_gene: -
CDR3aa: CASSPGGGQPQHF
CDR3nt: TGCGCCAGCAGCCCGGGGGGGGGACAGCCCCAGCATTTT

j_gene: TRBJ2-3
abundance: -
v_gene: TRBV29-1
d_gene: TRBD2
CDR3aa: CSGVAGDTQYF
CDR3nt: TGCAGCGGAGTAGCGGGGGATACGCAGTATTTT

j_gene: TRBJ2-1
abundance: -
v_gene: TRBV6-1
d_gene: -
CDR3aa: CASSDYRGDRIFF
CDR3nt: TGTGCCAGCAGTGACTACCGGGGGGACAGGATCTTCTTC

j_gene: TRBJ2-1
abundance: -
v_gene: TRBV18
d_gene: TRBD2
CDR3aa: CASSPPGLAGFNEQFF
CDR3nt: TGTGCCAGCTCACCTCCGGGACTAGCGGGGTTCAATGAGCAGTTCTTC

j_gene: TRBJ1-2
abundance: -
v_gene: TRBV28
d_gene: TRBD1
CDR3aa: CASRADRAYGYTF
CDR3nt: TGTGCCAGCAGAGCAGACAGGGCATACGGCTACACCTTC

j_gene: TRBJ1-5
abundance: -
v_gene: TRBV21-1
d_gene: -
CDR3aa: CASSKGQRGSVGWYSNQPQHF
CDR3nt: TGTGCCAGCAGCAAAGGGCAAAGGGGGTCTGTCGGGTGGTATAGCAATCAGCCCCAGCATTTT

j_gene: TRBJ1-1
abundance: -
v_gene: TRBV7-2
d_gene: -
CDR3aa: CASSLLGVDEAFF
CDR3nt: TGTGCCAGCAGCTTACTAGGGGTGGATGAAGCTTTCTTT

j_gene: TRBJ2-1
abundance: -
v_gene: TRBV7-6
d_gene: TRBD2
CDR3aa: CASSYDAWGGNEQFF
CDR3nt: TGTGCCAGCAGCTACGACGCTTGGGGGGGCAATGAGCAGTTCTTC